Listed below are T cell receptor beta chains from one sample, sequenced in a study of cytotoxic CD8 clonotypes in ibrutinib-treated CLL. Only in-frame clones appear in the TCRdb table, and some are missing; sequencing was by immunoSEQ multiplex PCR. The profile covers over 250,000 clones, with roughly three quarters appearing a single time and about 5.3% taken by the ten largest. The specimen comprised PBMCs, sampled at disease progression, from a patient treated with ibrutinib. The origin of the receptors is a human donor with chronic lymphocytic leukemia. Both conserved end residues are part of each CDR3. The order of the fields is V gene, J gene, clone size, D gene, CDR3 protein, CDR3 DNA. D genes are given only for firm matches. Expanded clones get a size class; other rows say once, few or many, or leave the size out.

TRBV28	TRBJ2-1	NA	NA	CASSNPGTEVYNEQFF	TGTGCCAGCAGTAATCCCGGGACTGAAGTCTACAATGAGCAGTTCTTC
TRBV4-3	TRBJ2-1	NA	TRBD2	CASSQDNGLVNRNEQFF	TGCGCCAGCAGCCAAGATAACGGACTAGTTAACCGCAATGAGCAGTTCTTC
TRBV9	TRBJ1-1	NA	NA	CASSVATMNTEAFF	TGTGCCAGCAGCGTAGCAACGATGAACACTGAAGCTTTCTTT
TRBV29-1	TRBJ1-2	NA	NA	CSVDTAYGYTF	TGCAGCGTTGACACAGCCTATGGCTACACCTTC
TRBV6-5	TRBJ2-7	once	TRBD2	CASATGGWSYEQYF	TGTGCCAGCGCAACGGGAGGTTGGTCCTACGAGCAGTACTTC
TRBV5-1	TRBJ1-1	once	NA	CASTPGINTEAFF	TGCGCCAGTACTCCAGGGATAAACACTGAAGCTTTCTTT
TRBV11-2	TRBJ1-1	NA	NA	CASSLVGGFGTEAFF	TGTGCCAGCAGCTTAGTAGGGGGTTTCGGCACTGAAGCTTTCTTT
TRBV4-1	TRBJ1-4	once	NA	CASSQAPIWGAEKLFF	TGCGCCAGCAGCCAAGCCCCGATTTGGGGGGCTGAAAAACTGTTTTTT
TRBV7-2	TRBJ2-3	NA	TRBD2	CASSFMLAGGPPGSTQYF	TGTGCCAGCAGCTTCATGCTCGCGGGAGGCCCCCCCGGGTCGACGCAGTATTTT
TRBV7-9	TRBJ1-1	once	NA	CASSADRGNTEAFF	TGTGCCAGCAGCGCGGACAGAGGGAACACTGAAGCTTTCTTT
TRBV27	TRBJ1-1	NA	TRBD1	CASSFDRAALEAFF	TGTGCCAGCAGTTTCGACAGGGCGGCTTTGGAAGCTTTCTTT
TRBV7-3	TRBJ2-3	NA	NA	CASSRGATDTQYF	TGTGCCAGCAGCAGAGGCGCCACAGATACGCAGTATTTT
TRBV27	TRBJ2-2	NA	NA	CASSPRGVFAGELFF	TGTGCCAGCAGCCCGAGAGGGGTCTTCGCCGGGGAGCTGTTTTTT
TRBV7-3	TRBJ2-6	NA	NA	CASSSRGLSGANVLTF	TGTGCCAGCAGCTCGCGGGGCCTCTCTGGGGCCAACGTCCTGACTTTC
TRBV29-1	TRBJ2-3	NA	NA	CSVEDPTRGDTQYF	TGCAGCGTTGAAGATCCGACGAGAGGGGATACGCAGTATTTT
TRBV11-2	TRBJ1-5	few	NA	CASSLPGWNQPQHF	TGTGCCAGCAGCTTGCCAGGGTGGAATCAGCCCCAGCATTTT
TRBV5-6	TRBJ1-1	NA	NA	CASSGRANTEAFF	TGTGCCAGCAGCGGCAGGGCGAACACTGAAGCTTTCTTT
TRBV7-8	TRBJ2-3	NA	NA	CASSPGGGSGTDTQYF	TGTGCCAGCAGCCCTGGCGGCGGTTCTGGCACAGATACGCAGTATTTT
TRBV2	TRBJ2-7	NA	TRBD2	CASTKGLAETYEQYF	TGTGCCAGCACTAAGGGACTAGCGGAGACCTACGAGCAGTACTTC
TRBV18	TRBJ2-7	NA	TRBD2	CASSPRPGEGYEQYF	TGTGCCAGCTCACCTCGGCCCGGGGAGGGCTACGAGCAGTACTTC
TRBV6-5	TRBJ2-2	once	NA	CASSSRGLTNTGELFF	TGTGCCAGCAGTTCACGGGGGTTAACGAACACCGGGGAGCTGTTTTTT
TRBV4-1	TRBJ2-7	NA	NA	CASSQDRPGREQYF	TGCGCCAGCAGCCAAGATCGACCGGGACGGGAGCAGTACTTC
TRBV5-1	TRBJ2-7	few	NA	CASSLSPSYEQYF	TGCGCCAGCAGCTTGAGTCCATCCTACGAGCAGTACTTC
TRBV9	TRBJ2-1	NA	TRBD2	CASSPSGNPTSYNEQFF	TGTGCCAGTAGCCCTAGCGGGAACCCGACCTCCTACAATGAGCAGTTCTTC
TRBV13	TRBJ2-2	NA	NA	CASSYGGSGELFF	TGTGCCAGCAGCTATGGAGGTTCCGGGGAGCTGTTTTTT
TRBV14	TRBJ1-5	NA	NA	CASSQGGNQPQHF	TGTGCCAGCAGCCAAGGCGGGAATCAGCCCCAGCATTTT
TRBV6-6	TRBJ2-7	NA	NA	CASSYSTGRSDYEQYF	TGTGCCAGCAGTTACTCGACGGGGCGGAGCGACTACGAGCAGTACTTC
TRBV4-3	TRBJ2-7	NA	NA	CASSQDIRSWEQYF	TGCGCCAGCAGCCAAGATATTAGGAGTTGGGAGCAGTACTTC
TRBV5-8	TRBJ1-4	NA	NA	CASSLRFGKLFF	TGTGCCAGCAGCTTGCGGTTTGGAAAACTGTTTTTT
TRBV5-4	TRBJ1-2	NA	TRBD1	CASSLKYRGLGNYGYTF	TGTGCCAGCAGCTTGAAATACAGGGGGCTCGGGAACTATGGCTACACCTTC
TRBV9	TRBJ2-1	once	NA	CASSVERIYSYNEQFF	TGTGCCAGCAGCGTAGAGCGGATCTACTCCTACAATGAGCAGTTCTTC
TRBV4-1	TRBJ2-7	NA	TRBD2	CASSHRDYRAYEQYF	TGCGCCAGCAGCCACCGGGACTATAGGGCCTACGAGCAGTACTTC
TRBV28	TRBJ1-2	NA	TRBD1	CASSFDRGDGYTF	TGTGCCAGCAGTTTTGACAGGGGAGATGGCTACACCTTC
TRBV7-2	TRBJ2-7	NA	NA	CASSFNPHPSYEQYF	TGTGCCAGCAGCTTTAACCCCCATCCATCCTACGAGCAGTACTTC
TRBV9	TRBJ2-3	NA	NA	CASSVEGALRTDTQYF	TGTGCCAGCAGCGTAGAAGGCGCACTCCGCACAGATACGCAGTATTTT
TRBV11-2	TRBJ2-1	few	TRBD2	CASSLGARTSGGEQFF	TGTGCCAGCAGCTTAGGGGCGCGGACTAGCGGGGGTGAGCAGTTCTTC
TRBV7-8	TRBJ2-7	NA	NA	CASSLDRQVVGYEQYF	TGTGCCAGCAGCTTAGACAGACAGGTCGTCGGGTACGAGCAGTACTTC
TRBV27	TRBJ1-5	NA	NA	CASSLLGRQPQHF	TGTGCCAGCAGTTTATTGGGACGGCAGCCCCAGCATTTT
TRBV6-6	TRBJ2-2	few	NA	CASSPYRDGTGELFF	TGTGCCAGCAGTCCCTACAGGGACGGCACCGGGGAGCTGTTTTTT
TRBV5-6	TRBJ1-2	NA	NA	CASSYGGGFYGYTF	TGTGCCAGCAGCTACGGAGGAGGTTTCTATGGCTACACCTTC
TRBV2	TRBJ2-4	NA	TRBD1	CASSEAGQGRDIQYF	TGTGCCAGCAGTGAAGCGGGACAGGGTAGAGACATTCAGTACTTC
TRBV7-3	TRBJ2-3	NA	TRBD2	CASSLSGREADTQYF	TGTGCCAGCAGCCTTAGCGGGAGGGAGGCAGATACGCAGTATTTT
TRBV19	TRBJ2-1	NA	TRBD2	CASSIGTSGRNEQFF	TGTGCCAGTAGTATCGGGACTAGCGGGAGGAATGAGCAGTTCTTC
TRBV7-2	TRBJ2-7	NA	NA	CASSLVGEYEQYF	TGTGCCAGCAGCTTAGTCGGGGAGTACGAGCAGTACTTC
TRBV18	TRBJ1-2	NA	NA	CASAGDSNYGYTF	TGTGCCAGCGCAGGGGACTCTAACTATGGCTACACCTTC
TRBV21-1	TRBJ1-2	NA	NA	CASSHLPGSGYGYTF	TGTGCCAGCAGCCATTTACCGGGTTCGGGGTATGGCTACACCTTC
TRBV9	TRBJ2-5	NA	TRBD1	CASSSQGVQYF	TGTGCCAGCAGCTCCCAGGGGGTCCAGTACTTC
TRBV5-1	TRBJ2-7	once	NA	CASSLAGDEQYF	TGCGCCAGCAGCTTGGCCGGGGACGAGCAGTACTTC
TRBV18	TRBJ1-3	once	NA	CASSPQSLRAGNTIYF	TGTGCCAGCTCACCACAAAGCCTTAGGGCGGGAAACACCATATATTTT
TRBV15	TRBJ2-7	NA	NA	CAASAYGSSYEQYF	TGTGCCGCTTCAGCCTACGGCAGCTCCTACGAGCAGTACTTC
TRBV29-1	TRBJ2-7	NA	TRBD1	CSARTGISYEQYF	TGCAGCGCCCGGACAGGGATCTCCTACGAGCAGTACTTC
TRBV9	TRBJ2-1	NA	TRBD2	CASSVEGGTKFF	TGTGCCAGCAGCGTAGAGGGAGGGACTAAGTTCTTC
TRBV20-1	TRBJ2-5	once	NA	CSASSLQTQYF	TGCAGTGCTAGTTCCCTGCAGACCCAGTACTTC
TRBV12-5	TRBJ1-6	NA	NA	CASGSTRPLSPLHF	TGTGCTAGTGGTTCGACCCGGCCCCTCTCACCCCTCCACTTT
TRBV19	TRBJ2-3	NA	TRBD1	CASSPTGTASGLSDTQYF	TGTGCCAGTAGCCCAACCGGGACAGCCTCAGGATTGTCAGATACGCAGTATTTT